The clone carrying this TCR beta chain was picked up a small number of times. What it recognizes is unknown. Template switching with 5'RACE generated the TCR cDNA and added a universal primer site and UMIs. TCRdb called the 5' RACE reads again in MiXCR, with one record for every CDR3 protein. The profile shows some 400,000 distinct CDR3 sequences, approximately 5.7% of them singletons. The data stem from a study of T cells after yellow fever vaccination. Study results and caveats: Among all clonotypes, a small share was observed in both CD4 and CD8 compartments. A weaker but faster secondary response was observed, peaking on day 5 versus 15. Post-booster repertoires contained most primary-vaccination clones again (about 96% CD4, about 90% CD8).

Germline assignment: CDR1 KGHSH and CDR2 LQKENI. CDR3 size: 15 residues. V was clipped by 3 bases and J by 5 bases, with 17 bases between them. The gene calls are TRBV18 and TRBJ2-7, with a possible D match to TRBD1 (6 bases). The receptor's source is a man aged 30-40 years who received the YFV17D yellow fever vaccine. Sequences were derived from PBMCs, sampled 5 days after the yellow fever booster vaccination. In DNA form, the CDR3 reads TGTGCCAGCTCACCGCTTCTAGGGACAAATAACGAGCAGTACTTC. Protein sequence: CASSPLLGTNNEQYF. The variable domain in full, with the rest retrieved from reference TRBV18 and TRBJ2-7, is NAGVMQNPRHLVRRRGQEARLRCSPMKGHSHVYWYRQLPEEGLKFMVYLQKENIIDESGMPKERFSAEFPKEGPSILRIQQVVRGDSAAYFCASSPLLGTNNEQYFGPGTRLTVT.